Following are 7 T cell receptor beta chains from one sample sequenced in a study of cytomegalovirus exposure and HLA in healthy donors. PCR used 60 Vbeta primers and 13 Jbeta primers. Produced via immunoSEQ multiplex PCR; TCRdb's table is partial and in-frame only. Of over 150,000 clones in the sample, around 75% were seen once. The sequencing input was PBMCs. The receptors were gathered from a male donor in good health and CMV-seronegative.

This chain connects TRBV6-5 to TRBJ1-4; TRBD1 aligns across 7 bases. The length of the CDR3 is 13 residues. V was pared by 5 bases and J by 8 bases, with 5 bases of the junction left unmatched. Germline assignment: CDR1 MNHEY and CDR2 SVGAGI. The CDR3 loop reads CASSQGGREKLFF. CDR3 in DNA: TGTGCCAGCAGTCAGGGGGGAAGAGAAAAACTGTTTTTT.

Turning to this clone: An end of the junction differs from the germline gene, which may be a read error. V is TRBV5-5 and J is TRBJ2-3, with D possibly TRBD1 on 5 matching bases. In germline, CDR1 is SGHKS, CDR2 YYEKEE (reference sequence). This CDR3 has 14 amino acids. The CDR3 sequence: CASSLGQSRDTQYF. Here the CDR3 DNA reads TGTGCCAGCAGTTTGGGGCAGTCCAGAGATACGCAGTATTTT.

This clone was counted only a few times. The V call is TRBV2, the J call TRBJ1-6, with 7 bases identical to TRBD1. This CDR3 region has 15 residues. The J segment lost 6 bases and the V segment lost 4 bases, leaving 6 bases of the junction unmatched. Germline assignment: CDR1 SNHLY and CDR2 FYNNEI. The CDR3 sequence is CASSGQGQFNSPLHF. For the CDR3, the DNA is TGTGCCAGCAGTGGACAGGGACAGTTTAATTCACCCCTCCACTTT.

This clone was observed a handful of times. CDR3 loop: CSVGKGSYEQYF. CDR3 sequence (DNA): TGCAGCGTTGGTAAGGGGTCCTACGAGCAGTACTTC. The chain employs TRBV29-1 and TRBJ2-7, with D possibly TRBD1 on 5 matching bases. Germline V CDR1 and CDR2: SQVTM, ANQGSEA. Trimming pared 4 bases from V and 1 base from J, leaving 8 bases between. The CDR3 loop spans 12 amino acids.

The CDR3 sequence is CATSSHRGGFNEQFF. In DNA form, the CDR3 reads TGTGCCACCAGCAGCCATCGGGGGGGCTTTAATGAGCAGTTCTTC. The chain combines TRBV15 with TRBJ2-1, with TRBD2 matching over 8 bases. Germline-derived CDR1 and CDR2 are LNHNV and YYDKDF (reference sequence). The CDR3 runs to 15 residues. J gave up 7 bases and V 3 bases, and 8 bases lay outside the gene matches.

V usage is TRBV4-1 and J usage is TRBJ1-2, with 7 bases that match TRBD1. Germline V gene data show CDR1 as MGHRA and CDR2 as YSYEKL. Trimming at V came to 4 bases and at J to 5 bases, leaving 10 bases not matched to a gene. CDR3 length: 15 residues. As DNA, the CDR3 is TGCGCCAGCAGCCCACAGGGGCCTCGACCTTATGGCTACACCTTC. As protein: CASSPQGPRPYGYTF.

The chain combines TRBV9 with TRBJ2-1; 11 bases agree with TRBD2. After removal of 3 bases from V and 8 bases from J, the junction contained 7 bases not matched to a gene. The CDR3 has 15 residues. CDR1 and CDR2 (germline): SGDLS, YYNGEE. CDR3 bases: TGTGCCAGCAGCGCTAGCGGGAGGATAGTGGATGAGCAGTTCTTC. Amino acids: CASSASGRIVDEQFF.